These 32 T cell receptor beta chains originate from one sample sequenced in a study of T-cell reconstitution after alpha-beta-depleted transplantation in children. Using unique molecular identifiers, the investigators prepared the TCRbeta library. Via MiXCR, TCRdb re-called the PCR reads, giving one row per CDR3 protein. The table lists about 110,000 distinct CDR3 sequences, 5.5% to 7% of them singletons. This specimen was PBMCs, mostly from graft donor cells, taken 360 days after TCRalphabeta/CD19-depleted stem cell transplant. The origin of the receptors is a male patient aged 2-9 years who had a stem cell transplant for acute lymphoblastic leukemia, so the T cells may come from the graft donor.

This clonotype was observed at least ten times. This chain uses TRBV9 with TRBJ1-1; possibly TRBD1 for D (6 bases). This CDR3 is 14 amino acids long. Per germline, CDR1 SGDLS and CDR2 YYNGEE. V lost 3 bases, J lost 2 bases, and 11 bases lay in between. For the CDR3, the DNA is TGTGCCAGCAGCGGGTTACAGGGTAACACTGAAGCTTTCTTT. Its protein product is CASSGLQGNTEAFF.

This clonotype appeared many times. The genes are TRBV7-9 and TRBJ2-6; D possibly corresponds to TRBD2 (5 bases). V lost 4 bases and J lost 2, with 15 bases in between. Germline assignment: CDR1 SEHNR and CDR2 FQNEAQ (reference sequence). The CDR3 contains 17 residues. The CDR3 protein is CASSSAGWVAGANVLTF. CDR3 nucleotides: TGTGCCAGCAGCTCGGCGGGTTGGGTAGCTGGGGCCAACGTCCTGACTTTC.

The V and J genes are TRBV7-9 and TRBJ1-1, with D possibly being TRBD1 (6 bases). V was cut by 1 base and J by 2 bases, with 17 bases left in between. The CDR3 extends over 17 amino acids. Germline assignment: CDR1 SEHNR and CDR2 FQNEAQ (reference sequence). The CDR3 region is CASSLGLRQAVNTEAFF. Here the CDR3 DNA reads TGTGCCAGCAGCTTAGGTCTCCGACAGGCGGTAAACACTGAAGCTTTCTTT.

In its sample, this clonotype was seen many times. This chain uses TRBV25-1 with TRBJ2-5; D gene uncertain. Germline CDR1 MGHDK, CDR2 SYGVNS. Trimming took 1 base from V and 1 from J, leaving 10 bases between them. The CDR3 is 15 residues long. The CDR3 DNA reads as TGTGCCAGCAGTGAATGGAAGCGACCCCAAGAGACCCAGTACTTC. Translating gives CASSEWKRPQETQYF.

There are many counts of this clonotype. The rearrangement links TRBV9 to TRBJ2-7, with a weak D call TRBD1 (6 bases). Germline V gene lookup returns CDR1 SGDLS and CDR2 YYNGEE. The CDR3 contains 14 residues. The V and J ends lost 3 bases and 5 bases respectively, with 15 bases between them. The CDR3 nucleotides read TGTGCCAGCAGCGGATACGACAGGATGAACGAGCAGTACTTC. This codes for CASSGYDRMNEQYF.

In this sample, this clonotype turned up many times. J is TRBJ2-1 and V is TRBV7-9, with D possibly being TRBD1 (5 bases). Per germline, CDR1 SEHNR and CDR2 FQNEAQ (reference sequence). The CDR3 totals 14 residues. V lost 1 base to trimming and J lost 7 bases, with 11 bases between them. CDR3 amino acids: CASSLGGLRNEQFF. CDR3 nucleotide sequence: TGTGCCAGCAGCTTAGGGGGCCTTAGGAATGAGCAGTTCTTC.

This clonotype was counted ten times or more. This chain joins TRBV9 and TRBJ2-3; 8 bases line up with TRBD2. This CDR3 contains 15 residues. J was trimmed by 3 bases and V by 3 bases; bases with no gene match: 6. Per the germline V gene, CDR1 is SGDLS and CDR2 is YYNGEE. DNA of the CDR3: TGTGCCAGCAGCGGGAGCGGGAGAGGAACAGATACGCAGTATTTT. Translated, it gives CASSGSGRGTDTQYF.

This clonotype was seen at least ten times. The genes are TRBV7-9 and TRBJ1-2; 7 positions agree with TRBD1. The trim removed 5 bases at V and 4 bases at J, leaving 7 bases unmatched. This CDR3 comprises 14 residues. Germline V CDR1 and CDR2: SEHNR, FQNEAQ (reference sequence). In DNA form, the CDR3 reads TGTGCCAGCAGCACGAAGACAGGGATCTATGGCTACACCTTC. This codes for CASSTKTGIYGYTF. The full variable domain, its missing parts supplied by reference TRBV7-9 and TRBJ1-2, is DTGVSQNPRHKITKRGQNVTFRCDPISEHNRLYWYRQTLGQGPEFLTYFQNEAQLEKSRLLSDRFSAERPKGSFSTLEIQRTEQGDSAMYLCASSTKTGIYGYTFGSGTRLTVV.

This chain uses TRBV6-2 or TRBV6-3 with TRBJ2-2, with 9 bases that match TRBD2. V gave up 5 bases and J gave up 0 bases; unmatched junction bases: 22. Germline V gives CDR1 MNHEY, CDR2 SVGEGT. The CDR3 length is 22 residues. The CDR3 here is CASSPREGSGGPRSANTGELFF. In DNA, the CDR3 is TGTGCCAGCAGTCCCAGGGAGGGAAGCGGGGGGCCCAGAAGCGCGAACACCGGGGAGCTGTTTTTT.

Only a few counts were recorded for this clonotype. This chain uses TRBV12-3 or TRBV12-4 with TRBJ2-5, with a weak D call TRBD2 (6 bases). Between the trimmed V and J ends, which lost 3 bases and 5 bases, there was a span of 13 bases. The CDR3 is 14 residues long. The CDR3 DNA reads TGTGCCAGCAGTTTTTCGGAGGGTATGGAGACCCAGTACTTC. This encodes CASSFSEGMETQYF.

This clonotype was recorded at least ten times. This rearrangement joins TRBV7-9 to TRBJ2-5; D not certain. V gave up 6 bases and J gave up 4 bases, with 6 bases separating them. Germline assignment: CDR1 SEHNR and CDR2 FQNEAQ (reference sequence). The CDR3 loop spans 11 amino acids. For the CDR3, the DNA is TGTGCCAGCAGGGGCCCAGAGACCCAGTACTTC. Protein sequence: CASRGPETQYF.

This clonotype has more than one count but fewer than ten. V usage is TRBV9 and J usage is TRBJ1-6, with D maybe TRBD1 (5 bases). The CDR3 consists of 14 residues. CDR1 and CDR2 (germline): SGDLS, YYNGEE. The V end was cut by 3 bases, the J end by 10 bases, with 14 bases between. In DNA, the CDR3 is TGTGCCAGCAGCGGGAGTCAGGGTAACTCACCCCTCCACTTT. It specifies CASSGSQGNSPLHF.

This clonotype has a count of ten or more. The rearrangement joins TRBV2 to TRBJ1-3; possibly TRBD1 for D (5 bases). In germline, CDR1 is SNHLY, CDR2 FYNNEI. The CDR3 sequence is 14 residues long. The V and J ends lost 4 bases and 2 bases respectively, with 9 bases between them. The CDR3: CASSAGNAGNTIYF. The CDR3 DNA follows: TGTGCCAGCAGTGCAGGGAACGCTGGAAACACCATATATTTT.

This clonotype showed up many times. The chain recombines TRBV5-1 with TRBJ2-2; no clear D. CDR3 length: 14 residues. Per the germline V gene, CDR1 is SGHRS and CDR2 is YFSETQ. V lost 1 base to trimming and J lost 9 bases, with 13 bases between them. The CDR3 sequence is CASSLSFGTRELFF. CDR3 nucleotides: TGCGCCAGCAGCTTGTCTTTTGGTACAAGGGAGCTGTTTTTT. Using reference TRBV5-1 and TRBJ2-2 for the parts outside the CDR3, the full variable domain is KAGVTQTPRYLIKTRGQQVTLSCSPISGHRSVSWYQQTPGQGLQFLFEYFSETQRNKGNFPGRFSGRQFSNSRSEMNVSTLELGDSALYLCASSLSFGTRELFFGEGSRLTVL.

This clonotype has just a few counts. The V call is TRBV13, the J call TRBJ1-6; D gene ambiguous. CDR1 and CDR2 (germline): PRHDT, FYEKMQ (reference sequence). This CDR3 region has 13 residues. Trimming removed 3 bases at V and 14 bases at J, with 14 bases between. This CDR3 is CASSLGSTGTLHF. The CDR3 nucleotides read TGTGCCAGCAGCTTGGGAAGTACCGGCACCCTCCACTTT.

This clonotype was observed at least ten times. This chain joins TRBV6-2 or TRBV6-3 and TRBJ2-1; 10 nucleotides align to TRBD1. Germline loops: CDR1 MNHEY, CDR2 SVGEGT. Trimming removed 2 bases from V and 7 bases from J; junction bases left unmatched: 14. There are 18 residues in the CDR3. The CDR3 DNA sequence: TGTGCCAGCAGTTACCGGCGGGACAGGGGTATCGAGTTGAATGAGCAGTTCTTC. Protein sequence: CASSYRRDRGIELNEQFF.

This clonotype showed up many times. The chain combines TRBV28 with TRBJ2-3; 7 nucleotides line up with TRBD2. Germline V lookup: CDR1 MDHEN, CDR2 SYDVKM. V shed 2 bases, J shed 1 base, and the junction held 6 bases outside the gene matches. The CDR3 consists of 16 residues. As DNA, the CDR3 is TGTGCCAGCAGTTTAGGGAGGGGACCGCGCACAGATACGCAGTATTTT. Its translation is CASSLGRGPRTDTQYF.

This clonotype was counted once. The V call is TRBV7-6, the J call TRBJ2-7, with D unclear. V gave up 4 bases and J gave up 4 bases, with 11 bases separating them. Germline lookup yields CDR1 SGHVS and CDR2 FNYEAQ. This CDR3 has 13 amino acids. This CDR3 is CASSYAPPYEQYF. The CDR3 bases are TGTGCCAGCAGCTACGCTCCACCTTACGAGCAGTACTTC.

The chain combines TRBV20-1 with TRBJ2-1; 14 nucleotides align to TRBD2. Germline V gene sequence: CDR1 DFQATT, CDR2 SNEGSKA (reference sequence). The V and J ends lost 1 base and 0 bases, in that order; junction bases with no gene match: 11. This CDR3 spans 20 amino acids. CDR3 bases: TGCAGTGCTAGAGTCCCGGGACTAGCGGGGGCCCTGAGCTCCTACAATGAGCAGTTCTTC. Its translation is CSARVPGLAGALSSYNEQFF.

This clonotype was seen ten or more times. The V gene is TRBV12-3 or TRBV12-4, the J gene TRBJ2-7; TRBD2 aligns across 11 bases. The CDR3 is 16 residues long. The V gene end was trimmed by 6 bases and the J gene end by 0 bases; junction bases not matched to a gene: 7. The CDR3 coding sequence is TGTGCCAGCAGAGGGACTAGCGGAAGGAGCTCCTACGAGCAGTACTTC. Translated: CASRGTSGRSSYEQYF.

At least ten counts were recorded for this clonotype. The chain couples TRBV10-3 to TRBJ2-3, with unresolved D. The CDR3 length is 14 residues. V was cut by 3 bases and J by 3 bases, with 10 bases left in between. Germline CDR1 and CDR2: ENHRY and SYGVKD. CDR3 DNA sequence: TGTGCCATCAGTGATAAACCGAGTACAGATACGCAGTATTTT. Its translation: CAISDKPSTDTQYF.

This clonotype was found many times. V and J are TRBV27 and TRBJ2-7, with 7 bases that match TRBD1. V shed 5 bases and J 2 bases; nucleotides not matched to a gene: 9. The CDR3 has 15 residues. Germline values: CDR1 MNHEY, CDR2 SMNVEV (reference sequence). The CDR3 DNA is TGTGCCAGCAGTCTCGCTAGACAGGGCCCCTACGAGCAGTACTTC. Protein: CASSLARQGPYEQYF.

In this sample, this clonotype turned up many times. V and J are TRBV24-1 and TRBJ2-4; D is unclear. The germline V and J ends were trimmed by 5 bases and 2 bases, with 15 bases remaining between them. Germline V CDR1 and CDR2: KGHDR, SFDVKD. CDR3 size: 16 residues. The CDR3 region has the DNA TGTGCCACCAGTGGAACAGTATGTGGGACCAAAAACATTCAGTACTTC. Amino acid sequence: CATSGTVCGTKNIQYF.

The sample holds many counts of this clonotype. The rearrangement links TRBV29-1 to TRBJ2-1, with 11 bases lining up with TRBD2. The CDR3 consists of 19 residues. The ends lost 3 bases at V and 7 bases at J; junction bases unmatched: 20. Germline loops: CDR1 SQVTM, CDR2 ANQGSEA. This CDR3 is CSVEGGEQGTSGRGNEQFF. The CDR3 coding sequence is TGCAGCGTTGAGGGGGGGGAACAGGGAACTAGCGGGAGAGGAAATGAGCAGTTCTTC.

There are many counts of this clonotype. Germline is not matched at one junction end, which may reflect a read error. The genes are TRBV12-3 or TRBV12-4 and TRBJ2-1; 9 bases line up with TRBD2. The CDR3 extends over 12 amino acids. The CDR3 loop is CASSIAGALKFF. CDR3 nucleotides: TGTGCCAGCAGTATAGCGGGGGCCCTAAAGTTCTTC.

In this sample, this clonotype turned up many times. The gene calls are TRBV2 and TRBJ2-2; 9 bases map to TRBD1. The length of the CDR3 is 14 residues. Per the germline V gene, CDR1 is SNHLY and CDR2 is FYNNEI. V was clipped by 3 bases and J by 5 bases; unmatched bases: 1. CDR3 residues: CASSDDRGTGELFF. The DNA for the CDR3 is TGTGCCAGCAGTGACGACAGGGGGACCGGGGAGCTGTTTTTT. The variable domain in full, with the rest retrieved from reference TRBV2 and TRBJ2-2, is EPEVTQTPSHQVTQMGQEVILRCVPISNHLYFYWYRQILGQKVEFLVSFYNNEISEKSEIFDDQFSVERPDGSNFTLKIRSTKLEDSAMYFCASSDDRGTGELFFGEGSRLTVL.

The table lists this clonotype with many counts. This chain links TRBV4-3 with TRBJ2-7; D tentatively reads TRBD1 or TRBD2 (5 bases each). Germline V lookup: CDR1 LGHNA, CDR2 YSLEER. CDR3 length: 17 amino acids. Deletions cut 0 bases from V and 1 base from J, with 16 bases between. This chain's CDR3 is CASSQDGAGMGSYEQYF. In DNA, the CDR3 is TGCGCCAGCAGCCAAGACGGGGCAGGGATGGGTTCCTACGAGCAGTACTTC.

At least ten counts were recorded for this clonotype. In nucleotides, the CDR3 is TGTGCCAGCAATCTACTAGCGGGGAGCACAGATACGCAGTATTTT. It translates to CASNLLAGSTDTQYF. The V and J genes are TRBV7-8 and TRBJ2-3; TRBD2 agrees at 10 bases. With V trimmed by 7 bases and J by 0 bases, 4 bases remained unmatched. CDR1 and CDR2 (germline): SGHVS, FQNEAQ. The CDR3 is 15 residues long. The complete variable domain, with remaining parts taken from reference TRBV7-8 and TRBJ2-3, reads GAGVSQSPRYKVAKRGQDVALRCDPISGHVSLFWYQQALGQGPEFLTYFQNEAQLDKSGLPSDRFFAERPEGSVSTLKIQRTQQEDSAVYLCASNLLAGSTDTQYFGPGTRLTVL.

This clonotype has a count of ten or more. V is TRBV12-5 and J is TRBJ1-1; 9 nucleotides match TRBD1. There are 13 residues in the CDR3. Germline assignment: CDR1 LGHNT and CDR2 FRNRAP. After removal of 7 bases from V and 9 bases from J, the junction contained 9 bases not matched to a gene. DNA of the CDR3: TGTGCTAGTGCCCCTCCGGGACAGGGAAAAGCTTTCTTT. Translated: CASAPPGQGKAFF.

This clonotype was detected ten times or more. The chain uses TRBV4-2 and TRBJ2-1; no reliable D call. Deletions cut 7 bases from V and 0 bases from J, with 13 bases between. There are 15 residues in the CDR3. Germline values: CDR1 LGHNA, CDR2 YNFKEQ. The CDR3 DNA is TGTGCCAGCACCCTCTCGGTCAGCTCCTACAATGAGCAGTTCTTC. Its protein product is CASTLSVSSYNEQFF.

This clonotype was recorded at least ten times. CDR3 bases: TGTGCCAGCAGTCCCAAGCCCTCAGGTGACTACGAGCAGTACTTC. This gives the protein CASSPKPSGDYEQYF. The gene calls are TRBV27 and TRBJ2-7; no reliable D call. Trimming removed 5 bases from V and 3 bases from J, with 17 bases in between. The CDR3 has 15 residues. Germline lookup yields CDR1 MNHEY and CDR2 SMNVEV (reference sequence).

This clonotype was recorded at least ten times. The CDR3 nucleotides are TGCGCCAGCAGCTTACGGGACAAAAACTATGGCTACACCTTC. It is translated as CASSLRDKNYGYTF. The chain has TRBV5-1 and TRBJ1-2, with TRBD1 as a possible D gene (6 bases). This CDR3 contains 14 residues. Trimming removed 2 bases at V and 2 bases at J, with 10 bases between. Germline V gene lookup returns CDR1 SGHRS and CDR2 YFSETQ.